This is a list of T cell receptor beta chains from one sample in a study of cytomegalovirus exposure and HLA in healthy donors. Only in-frame clones appear in the TCRdb table, and some are missing; sequencing was by immunoSEQ multiplex PCR. The sample has over 150,000 clones, 77% seen once. Sequenced input: PBMCs. The receptor set was obtained from a woman in her thirties in good health and CMV-seropositive. Both conserved end residues are part of each CDR3. Each record gives: J gene, clone size, V gene, CDR3 protein. Size is omitted from some rows. Given values are once, few, many or a class for expanded clones.

TRBJ2-4 | . | TRBV11-2 | CASSPGSYIAKNIQYF
TRBJ1-5 | . | TRBV19 | CASSIVTGPQPQHF
TRBJ2-3 | few | TRBV4-3 | CASSPGLAGGTDTQYF
TRBJ1-2 | few | TRBV5-5 | CASSLGVSGYYGYTF
TRBJ2-5 | . | TRBV6-9 | CASTDLAGGRGETQYF
TRBJ2-1 | . | TRBV9 | CASSAEGLGGYNEQFF
TRBJ2-2 | . | TRBV6-4 | CASSALAGNTGELFF
TRBJ2-5 | . | TRBV5-1 | CASGGSSKETQYF
TRBJ2-7 | . | TRBV9 | CASSVEAESSYEQYF
TRBJ2-1 | . | TRBV6-5 | CASSKGQRWGNEQFF
TRBJ1-5 | . | TRBV6-1 | CASSQDRGNQPQHF
TRBJ1-3 | . | TRBV7-2 | CASSLRDSSGNTIYF
TRBJ2-1 | . | TRBV25-1 | CASSDPAGSYNEQFF
TRBJ2-4 | . | TRBV28 | CASGTGPDIQYF
TRBJ1-1 | . | TRBV2 | CASRRAQGPNTEAFF
TRBJ2-5 | . | TRBV19 | CASSIGLAGDETQYF
TRBJ2-7 | . | TRBV28 | CASLPGQGMLGSYEQYF
TRBJ1-2 | . | TRBV9 | CASSATPIGDSRGYTF
TRBJ2-7 | . | TRBV5-5 | CASSLGQGREQYF
TRBJ2-5 | . | TRBV18 | CASSPPSGLAGETQYF
TRBJ1-4 | . | TRBV7-9 | CASSSTGFPNEKLFF
TRBJ1-1 | . | TRBV9 | CASSVGAGGIIDTEAFF
TRBJ2-2 | . | TRBV21-1 | CASSKAVQSNTGELFF
TRBJ2-6 | . | TRBV14 | CASSQDRDTGRSGANVLTF
TRBJ2-3 | few | TRBV4-1 | CASSPRGAGGADTQYF
TRBJ2-7 | . | TRBV9 | CASSVLLGGGIGEQYF
TRBJ1-1 | . | TRBV30 | CAWRGRLMNTEAFF
TRBJ1-2 | . | TRBV7-2 | CASSLRGDYTF
TRBJ2-5 | . | TRBV15 | CATSSLRGKETQYF
TRBJ1-2 | . | TRBV6-1 | CASSELGPAYGYTF
TRBJ1-1 | . | TRBV27 | CASSPTPGGEGAFF
TRBJ2-7 | . | TRBV5-1 | CASSLAPSAGGIIYEQYF
TRBJ2-3 | few | TRBV28 | CASREAGGTTDTQYF
TRBJ2-3 | . | TRBV10-2 | CASSEFSGHRTDTQYF
TRBJ1-1 | . | TRBV4-2 | CASSQETGATNTEAFF
TRBJ1-3 | . | TRBV5-1 | CASSLAGNLSGNTIYF
TRBJ1-5 | . | TRBV28 | CASRSQHNQPQHF
TRBJ2-3 | . | TRBV9 | CATSGAGGPSDTQYF
TRBJ1-5 | . | TRBV30 | CAWSNEGVPVLVHQPQHF
TRBJ2-1 | . | TRBV6-6 | CASRDTKNNEQFF
TRBJ1-1 | few | TRBV5-1 | CASRSFDLNTEAFF
TRBJ2-7 | once | TRBV11-2 | CASSLPASGSGYEQYF
TRBJ2-3 | . | TRBV5-1 | CASSSELLAGGGADTQYF
TRBJ2-1 | . | TRBV30 | CAWVLAGTPYNEQFF
TRBJ2-3 | . | TRBV29-1 | CSVESFSTDTQYF
TRBJ2-3 | . | TRBV6-5 | CASSYGEGGDTQYF
TRBJ1-5 | once | TRBV19 | CGSGNQPQHF
TRBJ2-7 | . | TRBV28 | CASSPPLGTGEYF
TRBJ1-2 | . | TRBV25-1 | CASSVAGTGGGYTF
TRBJ1-2 | . | TRBV15 | CATSRDRGGYYGYTF
TRBJ2-7 | . | TRBV28 | CASVARQGRHEQYF
TRBJ2-1 | . | TRBV5-4 | CASSKPGLEGNEQFF
TRBJ1-2 | . | TRBV28 | CASSLTRAADGYTF